This T cell receptor beta chain came from a study of blood T cell repertoires in COVID-19. The table came from immunoSEQ multiplex PCR; TCRdb's copy has only in-frame clones and leaves some out. This sample has around 250,000 clones; about nine tenths occur once, and the top ten carry 1.2%. The V segment lost 4 bases and the J segment 7 bases; nucleotides outside the gene matches: 6. The germline V gene encodes CDR1 SGHRS and CDR2 YFSETQ. This CDR3 is 15 amino acids long. The clonotype comes from a human donor in a cohort exposed to, infected with or recovered from COVID-19 (not recorded which). The donor label of this sample is uncertain. The V and J genes are TRBV5-1 and TRBJ2-3, with TRBD2 matching 13 bases. Sequences were obtained from PBMCs or T cells enriched from blood (not recorded which). The CDR3 loop reads CASSRTSGGPNTQYF. The CDR3 nucleotides read TGCGCCAGCAGCAGGACTAGCGGGGGTCCCAATACGCAGTATTTT.